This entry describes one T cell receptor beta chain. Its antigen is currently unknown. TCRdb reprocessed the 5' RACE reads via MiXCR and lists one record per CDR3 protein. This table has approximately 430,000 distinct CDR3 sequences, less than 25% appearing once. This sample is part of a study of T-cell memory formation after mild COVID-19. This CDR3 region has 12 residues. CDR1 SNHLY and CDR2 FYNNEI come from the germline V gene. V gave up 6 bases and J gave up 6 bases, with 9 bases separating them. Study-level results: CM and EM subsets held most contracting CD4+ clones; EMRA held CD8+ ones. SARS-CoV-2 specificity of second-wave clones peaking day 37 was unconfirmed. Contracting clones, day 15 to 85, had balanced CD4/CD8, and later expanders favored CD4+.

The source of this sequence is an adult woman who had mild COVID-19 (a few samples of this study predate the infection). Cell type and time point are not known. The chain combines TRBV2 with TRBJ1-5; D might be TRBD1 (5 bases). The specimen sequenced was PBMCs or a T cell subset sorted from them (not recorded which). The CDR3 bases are TGTGCCAGCAGGGGGGAAGGTCAGCCCCAGCATTTT. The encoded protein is CASRGEGQPQHF.